This TCR beta chain was found in a study of T cells expressing NK-cell markers. Across the whole study: The TCR beta repertoires were obtained from sorted CD3+CD56+NKG2C+, CD3+CD56+NKG2C- and CD3+CD56-NKG2C+ T cells.

This CDR3 region has 16 residues. Germline V lookup: CDR1 LGHDT, CDR2 YNNKEL (reference sequence). A 5'RACE template switching approach incorporating UMIs was used to make TCR beta cDNA. TCRdb re-called the 5' RACE reads and gives one entry per CDR3 protein, without DNA. This sample contains 150,000 to 180,000 distinct CDR3 sequences. Sample: blood T cells: a sorted CD56 or NKG2C T cell subset, CD4+ or CD8+ T cells, or bulk PBMC T cells (not recorded which). This receptor was identified in a woman aged 50 to 60 in good health. J is TRBJ2-1 and V is TRBV3-1; no DNA is available, so the TRBD2 call from TCRdb remains unchecked. CDR3 residues: CASSPPAGGMYNEQFF.